One and the same sample provided the 10 T cell receptor beta chains below, sequenced in a study of PD-L1 blockade in urothelial cancer. The method was immunoSEQ multiplex PCR; TCRdb's version includes in-frame clones alone and lacks a portion of them. This sample has about 79,000 clones, with around four fifths found just once. Time point in this sample: pretreatment peripheral blood. Sequencing used PBMCs, obtained around atezolizumab (anti-PD-L1) treatment. All receptors derive from a man aged 40-49 years with urothelial cancer.

The CDR3 reads CASSQSTASNQPQHF. DNA of the CDR3: TGTGCCAGCAGCCAATCAACAGCAAGCAATCAGCCCCAGCATTTT. This chain uses TRBV4-2 with TRBJ1-5; D unresolved. This CDR3 comprises 15 residues. CDR1 is LGHNA and CDR2 is YNFKEQ in the germline V gene. Trimming stripped 2 bases from V and 1 base from J, with 9 bases between.

The gene calls are TRBV4-2 and TRBJ2-1; 7 nucleotides align to TRBD2. Germline V gene lookup returns CDR1 LGHNA and CDR2 YNFKEQ. Trimming cost V 0 bases and J 12 bases; bases outside gene matches: 11. The CDR3 totals 15 residues. CDR3 sequence reads: CASSQEGGSPDWQFF. The CDR3 region has the DNA TGTGCCAGCAGCCAAGAGGGCGGGAGTCCGGATTGGCAGTTCTTC.

J is TRBJ2-7 and V is TRBV7-3, with a tentative D call TRBD2 (5 bases). Trimming removed 1 base at V and 4 bases at J, with 11 bases between. The CDR3 is made up of 14 amino acids. The germline gives CDR1 SGHTA, CDR2 FQGTGA. The CDR3 region has the DNA TGTGCCAGCAGCTTAAATTCCGGGAATTACGAGCAGTACTTC. Translating gives CASSLNSGNYEQYF.

The chain has TRBV7-8 and TRBJ1-1; no reliable D call. The ends were cut back, 0 bases at V and 5 bases at J, with 13 bases in the middle. The CDR3 is made up of 15 amino acids. The germline V gene has CDR1 SGHVS and CDR2 FQNEAQ. CDR3 nucleotides: TGTGCCAGCAGCTTAGCCAGCGGGGTTAGTACTGAAGCTTTCTTT. Translation: CASSLASGVSTEAFF.

This rearrangement joins TRBV28 to TRBJ2-1, with D perhaps matching TRBD1 (5 bases). Deletions cut 10 bases from V and 5 bases from J, with 9 bases between. CDR3 length: 11 amino acids. CDR1 is MDHEN, CDR2 SYDVKM, per germline. The CDR3 region has the DNA TGTGCCACCAAAGGGGACAATGAGCAGTTCTTC. Translating gives CATKGDNEQFF.

This rearrangement joins TRBV29-1 to TRBJ1-5; D is uncertain. Germline V lookup: CDR1 SQVTM, CDR2 ANQGSEA. The V gene lost 5 bases and the J gene lost 4 bases, with 12 bases spanning the gap. The CDR3 has 13 amino acids. CDR3 sequence: CSVRSQANQPQHF. The CDR3 DNA reads as TGCAGCGTTCGGAGCCAAGCTAATCAGCCCCAGCATTTT.

V gene TRBV28 combines with J gene TRBJ1-3; no clear D. V lost 3 bases, J lost 2 bases, and 8 bases lay in between. The germline CDR1 and CDR2 sequences are MDHEN and SYDVKM. The CDR3 contains 14 residues. CDR3 protein: CASSFEAAGNTIYF. The CDR3 nucleotides read TGTGCCAGCAGTTTCGAGGCGGCTGGAAACACCATATATTTT.

The DNA of the CDR3 is TGCAGCGTCCAGGGTAGCAATCAGCCCCAGCATTTT. Residues: CSVQGSNQPQHF. The rearrangement links TRBV29-1 to TRBJ1-5, with D maybe TRBD1 (5 bases). Germline lookup yields CDR1 SQVTM and CDR2 ANQGSEA. This CDR3 contains 12 residues. The V gene lost 6 bases and the J gene lost 0 bases, with 6 bases spanning the gap.

The V call is TRBV11-2, the J call TRBJ1-1; D uncertain. Germline V lookup: CDR1 SGHAT, CDR2 FQNNGV. The CDR3 consists of 14 residues. V lost 7 bases, J lost 2 bases, and 14 bases lay in between. The CDR3 DNA follows: TGTGCCAGCACCTTGGGAGGATTCAACACTGAAGCTTTCTTT. Residues: CASTLGGFNTEAFF.

The rearrangement links TRBV29-1 to TRBJ1-3, with D unclear. This CDR3 comprises 15 residues. Trimming cost V 4 bases and J 4 bases, with 17 bases left between them. Germline CDR1 SQVTM, CDR2 ANQGSEA. The CDR3 loop is CSVGEGGWYGNTIYF. As DNA, the CDR3 is TGCAGCGTTGGGGAGGGAGGATGGTACGGAAACACCATATATTTT.